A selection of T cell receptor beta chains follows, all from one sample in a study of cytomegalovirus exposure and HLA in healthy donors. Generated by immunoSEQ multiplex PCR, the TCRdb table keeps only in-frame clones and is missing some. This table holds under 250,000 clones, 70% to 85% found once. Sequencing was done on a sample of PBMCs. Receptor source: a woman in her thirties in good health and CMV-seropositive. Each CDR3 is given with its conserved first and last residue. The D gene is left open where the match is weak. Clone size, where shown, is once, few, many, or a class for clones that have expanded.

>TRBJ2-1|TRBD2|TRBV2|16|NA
TGTGCCAGCAAGGCCACTAGCGGGGGGTCCTACAATGAGCAGTTCTTC
CASKATSGGSYNEQFF
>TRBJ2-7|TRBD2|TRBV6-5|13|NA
TGTGCCAGCGGGGCGGGAGTCAGTTTCGAGCAGTACTTC
CASGAGVSFEQYF
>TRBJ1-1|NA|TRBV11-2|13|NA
TGTGCCAGCCTGAAAGCGTTGAACACTGAAGCTTTCTTT
CASLKALNTEAFF
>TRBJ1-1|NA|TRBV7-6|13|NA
TGTGCCAGCAGCCCCGGGGAGAACACTGAAGCTTTCTTT
CASSPGENTEAFF
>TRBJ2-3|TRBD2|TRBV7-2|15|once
TGTGCCAGCAGCCTTACGGGGGGAGTAACAGATACGCAGTATTTT
CASSLTGGVTDTQYF
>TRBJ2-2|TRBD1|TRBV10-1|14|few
TGCGCCAGCAGTCCAGGGGGCATGGGCGGGGAGCTGTTTTTT
CASSPGGMGGELFF
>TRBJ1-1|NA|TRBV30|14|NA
TGTGCCTGGTCCCTGACTGCCGGTGGGACTGAAGCTTTCTTT
CAWSLTAGGTEAFF
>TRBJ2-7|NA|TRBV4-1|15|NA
TGCGCCAGCAGCCCAGCCCCGACAGAGCCCTACGAGCAGTACTTC
CASSPAPTEPYEQYF
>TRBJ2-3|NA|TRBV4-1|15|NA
TGCGCCAGCAGCCAAGATAAGGGGGACGCAGATACGCAGTATTTT
CASSQDKGDADTQYF
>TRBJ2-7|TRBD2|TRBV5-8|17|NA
TGTGCCAGCAGCTTCCATCCGTCTAGCGGGGGGACGGACGAGCAGTACTTC
CASSFHPSSGGTDEQYF
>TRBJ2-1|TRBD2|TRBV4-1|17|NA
TGCGCCAGCAGCCAAGATAGGACTAGCGGGTGGTACAATGAGCAGTTCTTC
CASSQDRTSGWYNEQFF
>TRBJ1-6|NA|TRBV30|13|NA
TGTGCCTGGGCAGGAAGCTATAATTCACCCCTCCACTTT
CAWAGSYNSPLHF
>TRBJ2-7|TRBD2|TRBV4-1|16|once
TGCGCCAGCAGCCAAGATCTAGCGGGGCGCTCCTACGAGCAGTACTTC
CASSQDLAGRSYEQYF